The TCR beta chain described here comes from a study of blood T cell repertoires in COVID-19. V dropped 5 bases and J dropped 6; count of bases not matched to a gene: 9. Germline assignment: CDR1 MNHEY and CDR2 SVGEGT. The CDR3 is made up of 16 amino acids. Sequencing used immunoSEQ multiplex PCR; TCRdb keeps in-frame clones, though not all of them. The sample has some 200,000 clones; around 90% are singletons. The clonotype was recovered from a woman in her 30s who had recovered from COVID-19. The sequenced sample was PBMCs or T cells enriched from blood (not recorded which). The rearrangement uses TRBV6-2 or TRBV6-3 and TRBJ1-4, with 10 bases lining up with TRBD1. CDR3 DNA sequence: TGTGCCAGCAGTCATAGACCCGGGACAGGGGATGAAAAACTGTTTTTT. Protein product: CASSHRPGTGDEKLFF.